A single sample is the source of the 12 T cell receptor beta chains below, sequenced in a study of response to subunit inactivated influenza vaccine. TCRdb called the RT-PCR reads again in MiXCR, with one record for every CDR3 protein. The table has roughly 650,000 distinct CDR3 sequences, around a sixth seen once. Here the sequenced sample was PBMCs from blood, taken roughly 13 days after vaccination. These receptors were obtained from a man aged 45-65 years who received an inactivated influenza vaccine.

The chain recombines TRBV7-2 with TRBJ2-7, with 7 nucleotides matching TRBD2. The CDR3 runs to 15 residues. Trimming removed 1 base from V and 3 bases from J; junction bases left unmatched: 6. The germline CDR1 and CDR2 sequences are SGHTA and FQGNSA. The CDR3 nucleotides are TGTGCCAGCAGCTTAGGGAGTCGGGGGGTCTACGAGCAGTACTTC. Protein: CASSLGSRGVYEQYF. The whole variable domain, remainder taken from reference TRBV7-2 and TRBJ2-7, is GAGVSQSPSNKVTEKGKDVELRCDPISGHTALYWYRQSLGQGLEFLIYFQGNSAPDKSGLPSDRFSAERTGGSVSTLTIQRTQQEDSAVYLCASSLGSRGVYEQYFGPGTRLTVT.

The chain joins TRBV6-5 to TRBJ2-7; D not certain. Germline values: CDR1 MNHEY, CDR2 SVGAGI. V was shortened by 0 bases and J by 5 bases, with 17 bases between the two germline ends. This CDR3 is 16 amino acids long. CDR3 sequence: CASSYSRIKGSHEQYF. The CDR3 DNA sequence: TGTGCCAGCAGTTACTCCCGGATAAAAGGGTCCCACGAGCAGTACTTC.

This chain connects TRBV20-1 to TRBJ2-7, with D hard to call. The CDR3 spans 15 residues. Per germline, CDR1 DFQATT and CDR2 SNEGSKA (reference sequence). The chain's CDR3 is CTDKLYRSFSYEQYF. The CDR3 DNA follows: TGCACCGACAAACTCTACCGCTCCTTCTCCTACGAGCAGTACTTC.

This rearrangement joins TRBV2 to TRBJ2-2; 8 bases are shared with TRBD2. With V trimmed by 7 bases and J by 0 bases, 13 bases remained unmatched. The CDR3 has 18 residues. In germline, CDR1 is SNHLY, CDR2 FYNNEI. DNA for the CDR3: TGTGCCAGCACCCTACAACGACTAGCGCGAGCGAACACCGGGGAGCTGTTTTTT. Its translation: CASTLQRLARANTGELFF.

The chain combines TRBV7-2 with TRBJ1-4; tentatively, D is TRBD1 (5 bases). V was trimmed by 3 bases and J by 4 bases, leaving 18 bases between them. The V gene's germline CDR1 is SGHTA and CDR2 FQGNSA. This CDR3 is 17 amino acids long. CDR3 coding DNA: TGTGCCAGCAGCTTGGGGCCTTTGGGCGGCTTTAATGAAAAACTGTTTTTT. It encodes CASSLGPLGGFNEKLFF.

This sequence joins TRBV6-1 and TRBJ2-3, with TRBD1 as a possible D gene (6 bases). The length of the CDR3 is 14 residues. Per germline, CDR1 MNHNS and CDR2 SASEGT. With 6 bases removed from V and 3 bases from J, the gap between germline ends came to 13 bases. This chain's CDR3 is CASSIRDKTDTQYF. As DNA, the CDR3 is TGTGCCAGCAGCATCCGGGACAAAACAGATACGCAGTATTTT.

This clonotype was counted only a few times. This sequence joins TRBV4-1 and TRBJ1-6; the D is unclear. V lost 4 bases to trimming and J lost 7 bases, with 11 bases between them. The CDR3 spans 14 residues. Per the germline V gene, CDR1 is MGHRA and CDR2 is YSYEKL. The chain's CDR3 is CASSPGGKNSPLHF. The CDR3 nucleotides read TGCGCCAGCAGCCCTGGCGGGAAGAATTCACCCCTCCACTTT.

The chain uses TRBV6-1 and TRBJ1-5; D gene ambiguous. Trimming pared 7 bases from V and 0 bases from J, leaving 10 bases between. Germline CDR1 MNHNS, CDR2 SASEGT. This CDR3 comprises 14 residues. The CDR3 sequence is CASKKEYSNQPQHF. CDR3 nucleotides: TGTGCCAGCAAGAAGGAATATAGCAATCAGCCCCAGCATTTT.

The CDR3 sequence is CASSLLAGGFEQYF. In DNA, the CDR3 is TGTGCCAGCAGTTTACTAGCGGGAGGGTTCGAGCAGTACTTC. This chain connects TRBV28 to TRBJ2-7; 12 nucleotides agree with TRBD2. With 2 bases clipped from V and 6 bases from J, the junction kept 2 bases outside the gene matches. Looked up from germline, CDR1 is MDHEN and CDR2 is SYDVKM. The CDR3 contains 14 residues. Looking up the rest from reference TRBV28 and TRBJ2-7 gives the full variable domain: DVKVTQSSRYLVKRTGEKVFLECVQDMDHENMFWYRQDPGLGLRLIYFSYDVKMKEKGDIPEGYSVSREKKERFSLILESASTNQTSMYLCASSLLAGGFEQYFGPGTRLTVT.

This clonotype was seen a handful of times. The chain recombines TRBV7-8 with TRBJ1-2, with D perhaps TRBD1 (5 bases). This CDR3 is built from 17 residues. Germline V CDR1 and CDR2: SGHVS, FQNEAQ. Deletions cut 2 bases from V and 7 bases from J, with 23 bases between. CDR3 sequence: CASSLSTGQLLSGGYTF. CDR3 DNA: TGTGCCAGCAGCTTAAGTACGGGGCAGCTCCTATCAGGTGGCTACACCTTC.

The chain links TRBV21-1 to TRBJ2-2. TRBV21-1 is a pseudogene locus. The CDR3 contains 16 residues. CDR3 region: CASSKVVRSSTGELFF. The DNA of the CDR3 is TGTGCCAGCAGCAAAGTGGTCCGTTCCAGCACCGGGGAGCTGTTTTTT.

This clonotype was detected only a few times. The chain carries TRBV4-2 and TRBJ2-4; D may match TRBD1 or TRBD2 (6 bases each). CDR1 is LGHNA and CDR2 is YNFKEQ in the germline V gene. The CDR3 consists of 16 residues. With 0 bases removed from V and 6 bases from J, the gap between germline ends came to 15 bases. For the CDR3, the DNA is TGTGCCAGCAGCCAAGAGGATAGGGGGGTGTCAAACATTCAGTACTTC. Its protein product is CASSQEDRGVSNIQYF.